This is a list of T cell receptor beta chains from one sample in a study of metastatic and nonmetastatic thyroid tumors. MiXCR re-clonotyped the PCR reads for TCRdb. The repertoire holds 15,000 to 20,000 clones, with under 30% as singletons. Material: adjacent normal tissue. The source is a female donor with papillary thyroid cancer or a benign thyroid nodule (not recorded which). Some clones in this sample may be carry-over from other donors' samples. Both conserved end residues are part of each CDR3. Part of the rows lack a size; the others show once, few, many or a class for expanded clones.

>many|TRBV6-2/TRBV6-3
CASRKQWNTEAFF
>.|TRBV6-2/TRBV6-3
CASSQKFGGGAGDEQFF
>.|TRBV28
CASSSQEKNYGYTF
>few|TRBV30
CAWSRQLGNTIYF
>many|TRBV12-3/TRBV12-4
CASSLEGQNTDTQYF
>medium-sized|TRBV11-3
CASSLSPQIFEQYF
>.|TRBV28
CASSLYRASGDDNEQFF
>.|TRBV7-2
CASSLKGTVAYEQYF
>.|TRBV7-9
CASSLEKYEQYF
>medium-sized|TRBV5-1
CASSLEVRGEQYF
>.|TRBV11-1
CASSLLSRGPPYEQYF
>.|TRBV2
CASSRLAGGLTDTQYF
>.|TRBV10-3
CAISVDPGQPQHF
>few|TRBV6-1
CASSASGRNNSPLHF
>few|TRBV20-1
CSARGEREEWNTGELFF
>many|TRBV7-2
CASSPGQGEQYF
>few|TRBV28
CASSRQPYEQYF
>.|TRBV6-1
CASMWSPNQPQHF
>few|TRBV6-1
CASRRGSNTEAFF
>.|TRBV27
CASSSSSGANVLTF
>.|TRBV12-3/TRBV12-4
CASSPGMGSHYGYTF
>.|TRBV5-1
CASSPLTGTGNTIYF
>few|TRBV19
CASHKGDTGELFF
>few|TRBV12-3/TRBV12-4
CASSLVRRGEQYF
>few|TRBV20-1
CSVDEQFF
>once|TRBV20-1
CSARGDSGANVLTF
>.|TRBV30
CAWSVLGRRIF
>.|TRBV30
CAWRGTYGYTF
>few|TRBV5-1
CASSLGGENYGYTF
>.|TRBV7-8
CASSWGQADSPLHF
>.|TRBV7-2
CASSPGLASYEQYF
>.|TRBV9
CASSVVPTDTQYF
>.|TRBV11-2
CASSTTFGTEQYF
>many|TRBV20-1
CSALSTSHLNEQFF
>.|TRBV24-1
CATSYSGHPSYEQYF
>medium-sized|TRBV5-1
CASSLGGPAGEAFF
>.|TRBV4-3
CASSPAGGVLGYTF
>medium-sized|TRBV6-1
CATSRDLLYEQFF
>once|TRBV11-2
CASSLRRTGGCRDETQYF
>few|TRBV6-2/TRBV6-3
CASSWTTAYEQYF
>.|TRBV15
CATSRSEGTVRRNQPQHF
>many|TRBV2
CASTWDSMNTEAFF
>medium-sized|TRBV5-6
CASSFSWGYNEQFF
>.|TRBV6-1
CASSEGHGMNTEAFF
>medium-sized|TRBV6-2/TRBV6-3
CASSTDSSSGANVLTF
>few|TRBV28
CASTQGAFNQPQHF